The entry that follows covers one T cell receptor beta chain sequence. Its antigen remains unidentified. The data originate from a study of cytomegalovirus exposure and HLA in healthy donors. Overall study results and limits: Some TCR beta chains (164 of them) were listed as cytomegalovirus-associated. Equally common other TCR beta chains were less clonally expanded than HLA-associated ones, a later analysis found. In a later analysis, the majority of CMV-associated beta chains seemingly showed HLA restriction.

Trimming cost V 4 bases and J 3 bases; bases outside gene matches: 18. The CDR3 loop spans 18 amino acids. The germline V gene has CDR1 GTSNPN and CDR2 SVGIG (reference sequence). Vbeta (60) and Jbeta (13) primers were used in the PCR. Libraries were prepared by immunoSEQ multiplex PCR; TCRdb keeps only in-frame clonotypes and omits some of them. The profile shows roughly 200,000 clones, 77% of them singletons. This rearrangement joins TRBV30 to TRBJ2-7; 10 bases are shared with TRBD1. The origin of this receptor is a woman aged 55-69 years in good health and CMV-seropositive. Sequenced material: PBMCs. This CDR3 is CAWKRALMDRGFGYEQYF. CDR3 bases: TGTGCCTGGAAGAGAGCCTTGATGGACAGGGGGTTTGGCTACGAGCAGTACTTC.